This TCR beta chain was recorded in a study of T cells after yellow fever vaccination. Overall study findings and caveats: In post-booster samples, most primary-vaccination clones reappeared (roughly 96% CD4, nearly 90% CD8).

Production of TCR cDNA was by 5'RACE template switching, which also added a universal primer site and UMIs. TCRdb re-called the 5' RACE reads through MiXCR, storing one row per CDR3 protein. The table includes 500,000 to 650,000 distinct CDR3 sequences, roughly 14% detected once. Comment on this clonotype: Its antigen is not known.

The receptor was isolated from a young man who received the YFV17D yellow fever vaccine. The sample consisted of PBMCs, taken on the day of the yellow fever booster vaccination.

CDR3 in amino acids: CASSLSGHLNTEAFF. DNA of the CDR3: TGTGCCAGCAGTTTGTCGGGACACTTAAACACTGAAGCTTTCTTT. The rearrangement uses TRBV12-3 or TRBV12-4 and TRBJ1-1, with D perhaps matching TRBD1 (6 bases). This CDR3 spans 15 amino acids. The V and J ends lost 3 bases and 2 bases respectively, with 13 bases between them.